Listed here are 13 T cell receptor beta chains from one sample, sequenced in a study of spatial heterogeneity in lung cancer. The sample's time point: sample taken at primary tumor resection. Whole RNA, which was extracted from tumor, nontumor lung tissue or frozen PBMC, was sequenced without any cell sorting. From the 5' RACE reads, TCRdb called clonotypes with MiXCR, one entry per CDR3 protein. The sample comprises under 30,000 distinct CDR3 sequences, about 3% of which are singletons, and 29% rests with the top ten. The input for sequencing was PBMCs, taken at surgery. All receptors derive from a female donor with early-stage non-small cell lung cancer.

This clonotype came up many times. The V call is TRBV6-1, the J call TRBJ1-5; D ambiguous. Trimming pared 3 bases from V and 1 base from J, leaving 4 bases between. CDR1 MNHNS and CDR2 SASEGT come from the germline V gene. The length of the CDR3 is 13 residues. The chain's CDR3 is CASSEFSNQPQHF. CDR3 coding DNA: TGTGCCAGCAGTGAGTTCAGCAATCAGCCCCAGCATTTT.

This clonotype has a count of ten or more. The gene calls are TRBV15 and TRBJ2-3, with D tentatively TRBD2 (6 bases). V gave up 3 bases and J gave up 5 bases, with 18 bases separating them. The CDR3 sequence is 16 residues long. The germline CDR1 and CDR2 sequences are LNHNV and YYDKDF (reference sequence). This CDR3 is CATSRGLTEGGDTQYF. DNA for the CDR3: TGTGCCACCAGCAGGGGACTGACGGAAGGAGGAGATACGCAGTATTTT.

In its sample, this clonotype is medium-sized. This chain links TRBV29-1 with TRBJ2-7; 8 bases align to TRBD1. Germline-derived CDR1 and CDR2 are SQVTM and ANQGSEA. Losses at the gene ends were 3 bases for V and 2 bases for J; bases not matched to a gene: 3. This CDR3 is built from 13 residues. CDR3: CSVERQGTYEQYF. The CDR3 DNA sequence: TGCAGCGTTGAGAGACAGGGGACCTACGAGCAGTACTTC.

The genes are TRBV19 and TRBJ2-2; D may be TRBD2 (6 bases). V lost 4 bases to trimming and J lost 4 bases, with 10 bases between them. This CDR3 is built from 14 residues. Germline assignment: CDR1 LNHDA and CDR2 SQIVND (reference sequence). CDR3 DNA sequence: TGTGCCAGTAGTACCTCGGGGGTCACCGGGGAGCTGTTTTTT. It specifies CASSTSGVTGELFF.

This clonotype has a handful of counts. The chain carries TRBV10-3 and TRBJ2-5; tentative D call: TRBD2 (6 bases). Looked up from germline, CDR1 is ENHRY and CDR2 is SYGVKD. V lost 8 bases and J lost 0, with 28 bases in between. This CDR3 spans 19 amino acids. Here the CDR3 reads CAIGRLDSNNHLYQETQYF. The CDR3, as DNA: TGTGCCATCGGGAGACTAGACTCAAATAACCACTTGTACCAAGAGACCCAGTACTTC.

The chain uses TRBV3-1 and TRBJ2-1, with D possibly matching TRBD2 (5 bases). The CDR3 runs to 17 residues. In germline, CDR1 is LGHDT, CDR2 YNNKEL (reference sequence). Between the trimmed V and J ends, which lost 0 bases and 8 bases, there was a span of 20 bases. DNA of the CDR3: TGTGCCAGCAGCCAAGATTCTAGGGTCGAGGGCAGACATGAGCAGTTCTTC. The encoded protein is CASSQDSRVEGRHEQFF.

The J gene is TRBJ1-2, the V gene TRBV6-5, with D possibly matching TRBD1 (5 bases). Trimming removed 6 bases from V and 6 bases from J, with 14 bases in between. Per germline, CDR1 MNHEY and CDR2 SVGAGI. The CDR3 sequence is 13 residues long. The CDR3, as DNA: TGTGCCAGCAGCCCCGGGGGGTTTGATGGCTACACCTTC. The encoded protein is CASSPGGFDGYTF.

This clonotype has at least ten counts. The V and J genes are TRBV7-8 and TRBJ2-1; 10 bases fit TRBD2. Germline CDR1 reads SGHVS; CDR2 reads FQNEAQ. The V and J ends lost 5 bases and 5 bases, in that order; junction bases with no gene match: 6. The CDR3 has 15 residues. In DNA, the CDR3 is TGTGCCAGCAGCCCGGGAGCGGGAGGGCACAATGAGCAGTTCTTC. This encodes CASSPGAGGHNEQFF.

Ten or more counts support this clonotype. The chain employs TRBV5-1 and TRBJ2-6, with 7 nucleotides matching TRBD1. Trimming removed 3 bases from V and 1 base from J; junction bases left unmatched: 1. Germline loops: CDR1 SGHRS, CDR2 YFSETQ. CDR3 size: 15 residues. For the CDR3, the DNA is TGCGCCAGCAGCTCGACAGGGTCTGGGGCCAACGTCCTGACTTTC. Translating it yields CASSSTGSGANVLTF.

In its sample, this clonotype was seen many times. The rearrangement joins TRBV6-1 to TRBJ1-5; the match to TRBD1 covers 8 bases. Looked up from germline, CDR1 is MNHNS and CDR2 is SASEGT. This CDR3 spans 15 amino acids. The V and J ends lost 1 base and 6 bases, in that order; junction bases with no gene match: 5. DNA of the CDR3: TGTGCCAGCAGTGAAGGACGGACAGGGAGTCAGCCCCAGCATTTT. It specifies CASSEGRTGSQPQHF.

This clonotype was detected ten times or more. CDR3 sequence (DNA): TGTGCCAGCAGCTTAGTCTTCGCCCCTAGCGGGAGAGTAGAGCAGTACTTC. It codes for CASSLVFAPSGRVEQYF. V gene TRBV11-2 combines with J gene TRBJ2-7, with 10 bases identical to TRBD2. Germline trimming cut 1 base from V and 7 bases from J; bases unmatched to any gene: 13. The V gene's germline CDR1 is SGHAT and CDR2 FQNNGV. This CDR3 is built from 17 residues.

This clonotype was seen many times. The chain recombines TRBV7-8 with TRBJ2-5; D remains ambiguous. The CDR3 extends over 12 amino acids. V was trimmed by 2 bases and J by 5 bases, leaving 6 bases between them. CDR1 is SGHVS, CDR2 FQNEAQ, per germline. CDR3 region: CASSLSGETQYF. CDR3 in DNA: TGTGCCAGCAGCTTAAGTGGGGAGACCCAGTACTTC.

This clonotype was counted ten times or more. This sequence joins TRBV27 and TRBJ2-7; TRBD2 matches 7 bases. V lost 4 bases, J lost 1 base, and 7 bases stayed unmatched. The CDR3 is 15 amino acids. Germline CDR1 reads MNHEY; CDR2 reads SMNVEV (reference sequence). Written as DNA, the CDR3 is TGTGCCAGCAGTTCTCTAGCGGTTGGATCCTACGAGCAGTACTTC. Encoded protein: CASSSLAVGSYEQYF.